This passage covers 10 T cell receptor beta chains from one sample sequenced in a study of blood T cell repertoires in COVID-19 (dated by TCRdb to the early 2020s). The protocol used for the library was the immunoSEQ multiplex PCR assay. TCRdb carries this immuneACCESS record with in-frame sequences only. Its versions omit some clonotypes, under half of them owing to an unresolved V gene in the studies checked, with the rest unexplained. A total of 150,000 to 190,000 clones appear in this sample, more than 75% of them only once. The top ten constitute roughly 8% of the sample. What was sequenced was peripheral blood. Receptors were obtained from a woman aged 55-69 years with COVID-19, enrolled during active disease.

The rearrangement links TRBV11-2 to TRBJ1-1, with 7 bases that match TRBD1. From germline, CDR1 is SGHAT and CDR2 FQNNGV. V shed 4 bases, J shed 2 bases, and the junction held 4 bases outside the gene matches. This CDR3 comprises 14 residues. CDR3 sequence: CASSSRTGNTEAFF. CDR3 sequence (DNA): TGTGCCAGCAGCTCAAGGACAGGAAACACTGAAGCTTTCTTT.

CDR3 in amino acids: CASSPPGGGLSYGYTF. The DNA for the CDR3 is TGTGCCAGCAGCCCCCCGGGAGGGGGGTTGAGCTATGGCTACACCTTC. This chain links TRBV7-9 with TRBJ1-2, with D perhaps matching TRBD1 (6 bases). This CDR3 is built from 16 residues. Germline CDR1 is SEHNR and CDR2 is FQNEAQ (reference sequence). Trimming removed 5 bases at V and 4 bases at J, with 20 bases between. Full variable domain (remainder filled in from reference TRBV7-9 and TRBJ1-2): DTGVSQNPRHKITKRGQNVTFRCDPISEHNRLYWYRQTLGQGPEFLTYFQNEAQLEKSRLLSDRFSAERPKGSFSTLEIQRTEQGDSAMYLCASSPPGGGLSYGYTFGSGTRLTVV.

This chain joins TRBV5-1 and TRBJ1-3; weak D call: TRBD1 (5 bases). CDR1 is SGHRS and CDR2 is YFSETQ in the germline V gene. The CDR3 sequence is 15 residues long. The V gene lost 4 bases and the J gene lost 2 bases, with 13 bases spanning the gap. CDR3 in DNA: TGCGCCAGCAGCCCGATAGGGGCAACTGGAAACACCATATATTTT. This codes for CASSPIGATGNTIYF. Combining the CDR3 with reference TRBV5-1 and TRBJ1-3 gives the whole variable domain KAGVTQTPRYLIKTRGQQVTLSCSPISGHRSVSWYQQTPGQGLQFLFEYFSETQRNKGNFPGRFSGRQFSNSRSEMNVSTLELGDSALYLCASSPIGATGNTIYFGEGSWLTVV.

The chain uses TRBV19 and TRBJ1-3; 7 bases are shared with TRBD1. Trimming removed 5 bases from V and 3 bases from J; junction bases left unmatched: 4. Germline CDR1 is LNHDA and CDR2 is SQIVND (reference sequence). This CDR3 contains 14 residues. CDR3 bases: TGTGCCAGTAGTCCAGACAGGGATGGAAACACCATATATTTT. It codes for CASSPDRDGNTIYF.

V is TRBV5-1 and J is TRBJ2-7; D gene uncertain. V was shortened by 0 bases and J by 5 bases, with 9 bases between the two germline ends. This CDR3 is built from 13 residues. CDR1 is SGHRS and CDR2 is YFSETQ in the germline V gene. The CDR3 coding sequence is TGCGCCAGCAGCTTGGGGCTAGGAAACGAGCAGTACTTC. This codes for CASSLGLGNEQYF.

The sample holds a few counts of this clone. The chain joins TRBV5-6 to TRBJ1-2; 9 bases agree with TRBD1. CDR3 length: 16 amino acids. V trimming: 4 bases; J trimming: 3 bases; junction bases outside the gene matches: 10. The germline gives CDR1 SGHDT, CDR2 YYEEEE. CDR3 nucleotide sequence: TGTGCCAGCAGCCAGGTTGGGACAGGGTATGACTATGGCTACACCTTC. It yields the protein CASSQVGTGYDYGYTF. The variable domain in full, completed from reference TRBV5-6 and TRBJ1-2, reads DAGVTQSPTHLIKTRGQQVTLRCSPKSGHDTVSWYQQALGQGPQFIFQYYEEEERQRGNFPDRFSGHQFPNYSSELNVNALLLGDSALYLCASSQVGTGYDYGYTFGSGTRLTVV.

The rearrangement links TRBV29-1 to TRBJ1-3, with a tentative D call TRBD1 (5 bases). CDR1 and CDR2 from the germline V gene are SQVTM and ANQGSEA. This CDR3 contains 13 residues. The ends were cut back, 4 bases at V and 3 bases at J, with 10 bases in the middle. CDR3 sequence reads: CSVASQGGNTIYF. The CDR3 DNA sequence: TGCAGCGTTGCCTCGCAGGGTGGAAACACCATATATTTT.

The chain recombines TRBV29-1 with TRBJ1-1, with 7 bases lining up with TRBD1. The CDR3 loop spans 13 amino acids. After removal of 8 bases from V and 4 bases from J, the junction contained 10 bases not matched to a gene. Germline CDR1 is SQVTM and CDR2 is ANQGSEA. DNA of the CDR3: TGCAGCAGCCACAGGGGTAGGAGCACTGAAGCTTTCTTT. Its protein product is CSSHRGRSTEAFF.

This CDR3 is CASSPGVQGSSYNSPLHF. CDR3 bases: TGCGCCAGCAGCCCCGGCGTCCAGGGGAGCTCCTATAATTCACCCCTCCACTTT. The chain joins TRBV4-1 to TRBJ1-6; D may be TRBD1 (6 bases). This CDR3 is built from 18 residues. Germline V gene sequence: CDR1 MGHRA, CDR2 YSYEKL. Trimming shortened V by 4 bases and J by 0 bases, and 16 bases separated the two germline ends.

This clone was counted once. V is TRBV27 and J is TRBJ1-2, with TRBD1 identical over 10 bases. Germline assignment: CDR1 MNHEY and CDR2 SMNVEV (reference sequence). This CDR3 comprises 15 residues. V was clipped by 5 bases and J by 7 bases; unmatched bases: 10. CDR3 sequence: CASSRRDRGRGGYTF. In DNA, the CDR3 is TGTGCCAGCAGTCGCAGGGACAGGGGCCGGGGTGGCTACACCTTC.